The text below deals with one T cell receptor (beta chain). This entry belongs to a study of B cell selection in AIRE deficiency. Sequencing used immunoSEQ multiplex PCR; TCRdb keeps in-frame clones, though not all of them. The data show 20,000 to 25,000 clones, around 97% seen once. Sorting defined conventional CD4 T cells as CD4+CD127+. CDR3 length: 14 residues. Trimming shortened V by 3 bases and J by 4 bases, and 9 bases separated the two germline ends. Germline V gene lookup returns CDR1 KGHSH and CDR2 LQKENI. Sequencing was performed on conventional CD4+ T cells sorted from PBMCs. The chain joins TRBV18 to TRBJ1-4; D not resolved. This clonotype originated in a human donor with AIRE deficiency. The CDR3 DNA reads TGTGCCAGCTCACCCTCCGGGGATAATGAAAAACTGTTTTTT. Its translation is CASSPSGDNEKLFF.